These 21 T cell receptor beta chains were all obtained from the same sample, sequenced in a study of T cells in localized non-small cell lung cancer. Profiled with immunoSEQ multiplex PCR; TCRdb holds only in-frame clones, not every one. This sample has 15,000 to 25,000 clones, with 80% to 95% found just once. The sequencing here drew on peripheral blood, taken before any cancer treatment. All receptors come from a male donor at least 60 years old with stage I squamous cell lung carcinoma.

V and J are TRBV18 and TRBJ1-1, with D perhaps matching TRBD1 (6 bases). The CDR3 extends over 14 amino acids. The germline V gene has CDR1 KGHSH and CDR2 LQKENI. V lost 2 bases and J lost 1, with 8 bases in between. The CDR3: CASSPGGGNTEAFF. The CDR3, as DNA: TGTGCCAGCTCACCAGGGGGCGGGAACACTGAAGCTTTCTTT.

In DNA form, the CDR3 reads TGTGCCAGCAGGGCTCGTCGGGGGGGAGCCGTCCACGAGCAGTACTTC. This gives the protein CASRARRGGAVHEQYF. The chain joins TRBV7-2 to TRBJ2-7; TRBD2 matches at 8 bases. The CDR3 spans 16 residues. The germline V gene encodes CDR1 SGHTA and CDR2 FQGNSA. V lost 6 bases, J lost 5 bases, and 15 bases stayed unmatched. The full variable domain, completed using reference TRBV7-2 and TRBJ2-7, is GAGVSQSPSNKVTEKGKDVELRCDPISGHTALYWYRQSLGQGLEFLIYFQGNSAPDKSGLPSDRFSAERTGGSVSTLTIQRTQQEDSAVYLCASRARRGGAVHEQYFGPGTRLTVT.

The chain has TRBV18 and TRBJ1-5; TRBD1 matches 9 bases. V lost 3 bases and J lost 5; bases outside the gene matches: 2. Germline V gives CDR1 KGHSH, CDR2 LQKENI. The CDR3 extends over 14 amino acids. The DNA for the CDR3 is TGTGCCAGCTCACCGGGACAGGGATATCAGCCCCAGCATTTT. It translates to CASSPGQGYQPQHF. Using reference TRBV18 and TRBJ1-5 for the parts outside the CDR3, the full variable domain is NAGVMQNPRHLVRRRGQEARLRCSPMKGHSHVYWYRQLPEEGLKFMVYLQKENIIDESGMPKERFSAEFPKEGPSILRIQQVVRGDSAAYFCASSPGQGYQPQHFGDGTRLSIL.

The rearrangement links TRBV29-1 to TRBJ2-2, with a weak D call TRBD2 (5 bases). This CDR3 is 14 amino acids long. Trimming pared 5 bases from V and 1 base from J, leaving 11 bases between. CDR1 is SQVTM and CDR2 is ANQGSEA in the germline V gene. CDR3 sequence reads: CSVRPGMNTGELFF. The CDR3 DNA reads TGCAGCGTTAGGCCGGGGATGAACACCGGGGAGCTGTTTTTT.

V and J are TRBV14 and TRBJ2-3; D is unresolved. Germline V gene sequence: CDR1 SGHDN, CDR2 FVKESK. The length of the CDR3 is 11 residues. V lost 3 bases and J 4 bases, leaving 2 bases between the germline ends. For the CDR3, the DNA is TGTGCCAGCAGCCACTCAGATACGCAGTATTTT. This codes for CASSHSDTQYF.

J is TRBJ2-2 and V is TRBV7-8; TRBD1 matches at 7 bases. The V gene's germline CDR1 is SGHVS and CDR2 FQNEAQ. J was trimmed by 6 bases and V by 5 bases; bases with no gene match: 9. The CDR3 consists of 15 residues. CDR3 DNA: TGTGCCAGCAGCCCCGACAGGGACGGGGCCGGGGAGCTGTTTTTT. This encodes CASSPDRDGAGELFF.

This rearrangement joins TRBV30 to TRBJ2-2; D call uncertain. CDR3 length: 13 amino acids. Germline V gives CDR1 GTSNPN, CDR2 SVGIG (reference sequence). V was clipped by 0 bases and J by 5 bases, with 7 bases between them. CDR3 nucleotides: TGTGCCTGGAGTGTGACTGGGACCGGGGAGCTGTTTTTT. It translates to CAWSVTGTGELFF.

The chain links TRBV7-2 to TRBJ2-1; perhaps TRBD2 as D (6 bases). The CDR3 has 14 residues. V was cut by 1 base and J by 7 bases, with 11 bases left in between. Germline V lookup: CDR1 SGHTA, CDR2 FQGNSA. For the CDR3, the DNA is TGTGCCAGCAGCTTAGGAGGGGAGGTTAATGAGCAGTTCTTC. Protein product: CASSLGGEVNEQFF.

V is TRBV4-3 and J is TRBJ2-7; D uncertain. The CDR3 is 13 amino acids. V lost 0 bases, J lost 9 bases, and 12 bases lay in between. CDR1 LGHNA and CDR2 YSLEER come from the germline V gene. The chain's CDR3 is CASSQDQKAAQYF. The CDR3, as DNA: TGCGCCAGCAGCCAAGATCAGAAGGCGGCGCAGTACTTC.

This chain uses TRBV2 with TRBJ1-2; no definite D call. CDR1 is SNHLY and CDR2 is FYNNEI in the germline V gene. CDR3 size: 12 residues. Between the trimmed V and J ends, which lost 4 bases and 4 bases, there was a span of 7 bases. The CDR3: CASSVGLYGYTF. The CDR3, as DNA: TGTGCCAGCAGTGTAGGACTCTATGGCTACACCTTC.

The chain carries TRBV5-1 and TRBJ2-6, with TRBD2 identical over 12 bases. The CDR3 length is 18 residues. Looked up from germline, CDR1 is SGHRS and CDR2 is YFSETQ. J gave up 4 bases and V 4 bases, and 9 bases lay outside the gene matches. CDR3 DNA: TGCGCCAGCAGCGTCACGACTAGCGGGAGCTCCGGGGCCAACGTCCTGACTTTC. The encoded protein is CASSVTTSGSSGANVLTF. Using reference TRBV5-1 and TRBJ2-6 for the parts outside the CDR3, the full variable domain is KAGVTQTPRYLIKTRGQQVTLSCSPISGHRSVSWYQQTPGQGLQFLFEYFSETQRNKGNFPGRFSGRQFSNSRSEMNVSTLELGDSALYLCASSVTTSGSSGANVLTFGAGSRLTVL.

The rearrangement uses TRBV18 and TRBJ1-3, with D hard to call. Trimming shortened V by 3 bases and J by 1 base, and 7 bases separated the two germline ends. CDR1 and CDR2 from the germline V gene are KGHSH and LQKENI. This CDR3 contains 14 residues. CDR3 in DNA: TGTGCCAGCTCACCTGCGGGGTCTGGAAACACCATATATTTT. Its protein is CASSPAGSGNTIYF. The variable domain in full, completed from reference TRBV18 and TRBJ1-3, reads NAGVMQNPRHLVRRRGQEARLRCSPMKGHSHVYWYRQLPEEGLKFMVYLQKENIIDESGMPKERFSAEFPKEGPSILRIQQVVRGDSAAYFCASSPAGSGNTIYFGEGSWLTVV.

This chain uses TRBV30 with TRBJ2-3; D is possibly TRBD2 (6 bases). CDR1 is GTSNPN, CDR2 SVGIG, per germline (reference sequence). The CDR3 has 13 residues. Trimming pared 0 bases from V and 9 bases from J, leaving 13 bases between. The CDR3 loop reads CAWSVGGVGTQYF. Here the CDR3 DNA reads TGTGCCTGGAGTGTGGGAGGCGTGGGGACGCAGTATTTT. The full variable domain, rest sourced from reference TRBV30 and TRBJ2-3, is SQTIHQWPATLVQPVGSPLSLECTVEGTSNPNLYWYRQAAGRGLQLLFYSVGIGQISSEVPQNLSASRPQDRQFILSSKKLLLSDSGFYLCAWSVGGVGTQYFGPGTRLTVL.

This clone was counted only a few times. The chain links TRBV11-3 to TRBJ2-7; TRBD1 or TRBD2 may be the D gene (5 bases each). Per germline, CDR1 SGHNT and CDR2 YENEEA. There are 13 residues in the CDR3. Between the trimmed V and J ends, which lost 3 bases and 7 bases, there was a span of 13 bases. CDR3 DNA: TGTGCCAGCAGCTTCGGGACGGTGGGGGAGCAGTACTTC. This codes for CASSFGTVGEQYF.

This chain joins TRBV7-2 and TRBJ1-2; D not resolved. The germline V gene has CDR1 SGHTA and CDR2 FQGNSA. V gave up 1 base and J gave up 0 bases, with 9 bases separating them. The CDR3 has 15 residues. CDR3 nucleotides: TGTGCCAGCAGCTTAGGCCTCGTTACTAACTATGGCTACACCTTC. Protein: CASSLGLVTNYGYTF. Supplemented by reference TRBV7-2 and TRBJ1-2, the full variable domain reads GAGVSQSPSNKVTEKGKDVELRCDPISGHTALYWYRQSLGQGLEFLIYFQGNSAPDKSGLPSDRFSAERTGGSVSTLTIQRTQQEDSAVYLCASSLGLVTNYGYTFGSGTRLTVV.

The V call is TRBV18, the J call TRBJ1-2; D not certain. Germline CDR1 KGHSH, CDR2 LQKENI. Trimming left V 2 bases short and J 6 bases short, with 10 bases between. The CDR3 covers 13 residues. Written as DNA, the CDR3 is TGTGCCAGCTCACCAACCGAAAGGAATGGCTACACCTTC. Translating gives CASSPTERNGYTF.

As for this clone: Other DNA variants within this sample encode the same CDR3. This chain joins TRBV29-1 and TRBJ2-1; no reliable D call. The CDR3 is 11 amino acids. Per the germline V gene, CDR1 is SQVTM and CDR2 is ANQGSEA. V lost 5 bases and J lost 10, with 12 bases in between. CDR3 sequence: CSVRAANEQFF. The CDR3 DNA is TGCAGCGTTCGGGCCGCGAACGAGCAGTTCTTC.

The gene calls are TRBV28 and TRBJ2-2; weak D call: TRBD2 (6 bases). The CDR3 has 14 amino acids. Trimming left V 11 bases short and J 6 bases short, with 19 bases between. Germline values: CDR1 MDHEN, CDR2 SYDVKM. The CDR3 is CAARSGELPGELFF. The CDR3 coding sequence is TGTGCCGCCCGCTCGGGGGAATTGCCCGGGGAGCTGTTTTTT.

CDR3 sequence (DNA): TGTGCCAGCAGGGCTATTGAGGAGCTTACCGAGCAGTACTTC. Translating it yields CASRAIEELTEQYF. The chain uses TRBV6-6 and TRBJ2-7, with unresolved D. V lost 6 bases and J lost 6, with 18 bases in between. The germline CDR1 and CDR2 sequences are MNHNY and SVGAGI (reference sequence). The CDR3 totals 14 residues.

The J gene is TRBJ2-3, the V gene TRBV11-2; D remains ambiguous. This CDR3 contains 12 residues. The germline V gene has CDR1 SGHAT and CDR2 FQNNGV. V lost 4 bases to trimming and J lost 4 bases, with 6 bases between them. The CDR3 here is CASSSGADTQYF. The CDR3 DNA sequence: TGTGCCAGCAGCTCGGGCGCAGATACGCAGTATTTT.

This clone is labeled as medium-sized. The chain is built from TRBV28 and TRBJ2-1; TRBD2 is a possible D gene (5 bases). CDR1 is MDHEN, CDR2 SYDVKM, per germline. The CDR3 extends over 12 amino acids. V was cut by 2 bases and J by 8 bases, with 7 bases left in between. DNA of the CDR3: TGTGCCAGCAGTTTAAGGCGGGATGAGCAGTTCTTC. Its translation: CASSLRRDEQFF.